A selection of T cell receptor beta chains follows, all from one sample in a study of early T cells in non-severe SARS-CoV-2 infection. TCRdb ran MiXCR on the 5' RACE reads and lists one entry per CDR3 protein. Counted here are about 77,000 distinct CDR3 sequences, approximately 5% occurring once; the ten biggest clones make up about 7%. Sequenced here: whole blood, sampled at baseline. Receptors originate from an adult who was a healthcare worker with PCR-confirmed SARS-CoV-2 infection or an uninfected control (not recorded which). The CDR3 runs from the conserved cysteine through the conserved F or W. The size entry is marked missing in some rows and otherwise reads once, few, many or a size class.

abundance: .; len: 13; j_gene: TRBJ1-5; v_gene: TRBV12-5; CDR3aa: CASAWGLDQPQHF
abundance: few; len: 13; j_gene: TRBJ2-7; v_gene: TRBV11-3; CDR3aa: CASSLQGSHEQYF
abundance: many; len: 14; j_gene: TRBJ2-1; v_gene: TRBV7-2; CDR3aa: CASKTSGTHNEQFF
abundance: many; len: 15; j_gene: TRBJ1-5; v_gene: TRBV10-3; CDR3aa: CAISAGQYSNQPQHF
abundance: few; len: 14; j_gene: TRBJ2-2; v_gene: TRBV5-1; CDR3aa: CASSDMGVIGELFF
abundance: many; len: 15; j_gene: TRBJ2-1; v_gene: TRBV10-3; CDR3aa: CAISGDGFVHNEQFF
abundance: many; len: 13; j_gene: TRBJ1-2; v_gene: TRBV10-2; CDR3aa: CASSVGRDYGYTF
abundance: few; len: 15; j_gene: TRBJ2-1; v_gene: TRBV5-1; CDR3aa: CASSLTAGEVNEQFF
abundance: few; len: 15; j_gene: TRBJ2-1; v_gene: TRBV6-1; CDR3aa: CASRELAGPHNEQFF
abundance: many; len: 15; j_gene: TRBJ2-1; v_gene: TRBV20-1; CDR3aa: CSAQSLASSYNEQFF
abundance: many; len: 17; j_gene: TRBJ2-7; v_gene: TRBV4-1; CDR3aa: CASSQAQGGTDSYEQYF
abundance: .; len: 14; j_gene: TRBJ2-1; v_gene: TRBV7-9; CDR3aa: CAIIGLAGDNEQFF
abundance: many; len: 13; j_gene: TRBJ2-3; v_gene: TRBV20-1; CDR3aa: CSASISGTDTQYF
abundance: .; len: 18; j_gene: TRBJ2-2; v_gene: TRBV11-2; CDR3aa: CASSLGASRSPPAGELFF
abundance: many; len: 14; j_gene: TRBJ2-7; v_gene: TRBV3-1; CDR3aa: CASSFANRVSEQYF
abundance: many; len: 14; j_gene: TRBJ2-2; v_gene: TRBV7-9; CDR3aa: CASSATASDGELFF
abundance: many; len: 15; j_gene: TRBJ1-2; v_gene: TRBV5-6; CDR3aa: CASSRPGQGTHGYTF
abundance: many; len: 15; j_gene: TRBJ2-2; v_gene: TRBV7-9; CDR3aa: CASSRAISNTGELFF
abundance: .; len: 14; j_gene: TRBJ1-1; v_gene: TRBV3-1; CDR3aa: CASSHGVQGAEAFF
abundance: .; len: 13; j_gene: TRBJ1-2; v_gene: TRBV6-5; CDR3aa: CASTTGTAYGYTF
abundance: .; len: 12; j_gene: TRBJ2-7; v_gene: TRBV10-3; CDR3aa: CAISESQYGQYF
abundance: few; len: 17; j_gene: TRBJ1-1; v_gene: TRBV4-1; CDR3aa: CASSPGQGVSMNTEAFF
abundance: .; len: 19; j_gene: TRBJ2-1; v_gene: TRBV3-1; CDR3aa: CASSRGPINRGTYYNEQFF
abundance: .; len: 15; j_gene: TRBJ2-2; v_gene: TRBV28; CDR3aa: CASTPGTRNTGELFF
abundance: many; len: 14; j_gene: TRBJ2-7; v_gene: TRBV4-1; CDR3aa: CASSQVGRDGEQYF
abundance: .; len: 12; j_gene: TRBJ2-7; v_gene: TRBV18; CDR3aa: CASSPQYDEQYF
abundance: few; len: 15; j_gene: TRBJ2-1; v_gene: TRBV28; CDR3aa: CASSRSGRNYNEQFF
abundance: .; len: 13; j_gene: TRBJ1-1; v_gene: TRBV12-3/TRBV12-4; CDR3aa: CASLRGGNTEAFF
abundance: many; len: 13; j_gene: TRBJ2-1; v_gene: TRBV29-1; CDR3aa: CSVAQGGFNEQFF
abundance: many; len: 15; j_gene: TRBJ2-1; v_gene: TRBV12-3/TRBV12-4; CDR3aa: CASTLGTGGHNEQFF
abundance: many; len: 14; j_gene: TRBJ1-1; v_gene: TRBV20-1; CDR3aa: CSARVPGLNTEAFF
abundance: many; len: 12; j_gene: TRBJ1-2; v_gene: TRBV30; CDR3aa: CAWTGGHYGYTF
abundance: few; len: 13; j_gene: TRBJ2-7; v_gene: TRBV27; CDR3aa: CATSGTGGVNQYF
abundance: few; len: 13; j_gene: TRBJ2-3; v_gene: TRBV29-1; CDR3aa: CSATVGGFDTQYF
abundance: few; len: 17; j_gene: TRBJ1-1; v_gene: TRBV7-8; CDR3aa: CASSLGRNLSPNTEAFF
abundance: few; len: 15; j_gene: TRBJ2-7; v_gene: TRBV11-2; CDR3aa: CASSLVLAGGPQQYF
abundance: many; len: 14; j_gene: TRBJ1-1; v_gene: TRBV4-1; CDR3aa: CASSPQGLSTEAFF
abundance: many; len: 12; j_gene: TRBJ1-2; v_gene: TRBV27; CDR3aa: CASRAENYGYTF
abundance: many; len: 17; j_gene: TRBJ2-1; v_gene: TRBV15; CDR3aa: CATSIYPGGGAHNEQFF
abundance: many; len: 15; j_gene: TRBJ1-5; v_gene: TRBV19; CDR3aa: CASSIDTGGLQPQHF
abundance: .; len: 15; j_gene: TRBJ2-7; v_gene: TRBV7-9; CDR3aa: CASSNGLAASYEQYF
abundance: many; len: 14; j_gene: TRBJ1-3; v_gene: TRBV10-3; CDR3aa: CAINTGSSGNTIYF
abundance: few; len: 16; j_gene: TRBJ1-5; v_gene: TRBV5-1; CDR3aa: CASSLSPRDGNQPQHF
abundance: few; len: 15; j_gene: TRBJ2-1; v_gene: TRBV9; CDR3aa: CASSARGRAYNEQFF
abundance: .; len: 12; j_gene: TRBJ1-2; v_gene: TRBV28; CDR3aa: CASSLGEGGYTF
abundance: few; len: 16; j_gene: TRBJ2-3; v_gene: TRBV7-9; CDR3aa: CASSTRAPTGTDTQYF